A single sample gave rise to the 31 T cell receptor beta chains below, sequenced in a study of T-cell memory formation after mild COVID-19. A single record per CDR3 protein comes from TCRdb applying MiXCR to the 5' RACE reads. Among approximately 300,000 distinct CDR3 sequences, just under 20% were seen once, and the ten largest hold about 21%. Sequenced input: PBMCs or a T cell subset sorted from them (not recorded which). These receptors originate from a man aged 18 to 30 who had mild COVID-19 (a few samples of this study predate the infection). Cell type and time point are not known.

The chain has TRBV4-1 and TRBJ2-5; D is tentatively TRBD1 or TRBD2 (5 bases each). V lost 3 bases, J lost 5 bases, and 13 bases lay in between. The germline gives CDR1 MGHRA, CDR2 YSYEKL. The CDR3 sequence is 14 residues long. This CDR3 is CASSHPGAYETQYF. The CDR3 coding sequence is TGCGCCAGCAGCCATCCCGGGGCGTATGAGACCCAGTACTTC.

The chain links TRBV19 to TRBJ1-5, with 11 bases identical to TRBD1. The CDR3 length is 17 residues. CDR1 is LNHDA and CDR2 is SQIVND in the germline V gene (reference sequence). V shed 7 bases, J shed 3 bases, and the junction held 11 bases outside the gene matches. CDR3 protein: CASKRRGDRGDNQPQHF. CDR3 DNA sequence: TGTGCCAGTAAGCGGCGAGGGGACAGGGGGGACAATCAGCCCCAGCATTTT.

The chain recombines TRBV6-5 with TRBJ2-3, with TRBD2 matching 10 bases. The V gene end was trimmed by 0 bases and the J gene end by 6 bases; junction bases not matched to a gene: 6. This CDR3 comprises 16 residues. CDR1 is MNHEY and CDR2 is SVGAGI in the germline V gene. The CDR3 bases are TGTGCCAGCAGTTACTCCCTCGGGACTAGCGCCGATACGCAGTATTTT. Translation gives CASSYSLGTSADTQYF.

A few counts support this clonotype. V and J are TRBV6-5 and TRBJ2-6; perhaps TRBD1 as D (5 bases). Trimming cost V 6 bases and J 4 bases, with 10 bases left between them. CDR1 and CDR2 from the germline V gene are MNHEY and SVGAGI. This CDR3 is 14 amino acids long. The CDR3 region has the DNA TGTGCCAGCAGCAGGGTGCTCGGGGCCAACGTCCTGACTTTC. Translated, it gives CASSRVLGANVLTF.

There are a few counts of this clonotype. This chain uses TRBV7-2 with TRBJ2-7, with TRBD1 identical over 8 bases. Looked up from germline, CDR1 is SGHTA and CDR2 is FQGNSA. The CDR3 spans 15 residues. Unmatched junction bases numbered 6, after V lost 1 base and J lost 4 bases. The DNA of the CDR3 is TGTGCCAGCAGCTTAGGGGCAGGGGGCCAATACGAGCAGTACGTC. This encodes CASSLGAGGQYEQYV.

This clonotype was seen only a few times. CDR3 residues: CASSQNPSGGYNEQFF. The CDR3 nucleotides read TGCGCCAGCAGCCAGAATCCTAGCGGGGGGTACAATGAGCAGTTCTTC. V and J are TRBV4-1 and TRBJ2-1, with TRBD2 identical over 11 bases. Germline V gene sequence: CDR1 MGHRA, CDR2 YSYEKL. The CDR3 sequence is 16 residues long. V trimming: 3 bases; J trimming: 4 bases; junction bases outside the gene matches: 5.

V and J are TRBV15 and TRBJ2-1; D is unresolved. V was pared by 11 bases and J by 0 bases, with 14 bases between. Germline lookup yields CDR1 LNHNV and CDR2 YYDKDF (reference sequence). This CDR3 is 14 amino acids long. The CDR3 coding sequence is TGTGCCTCCGGCACCTCCTTCTCCTACAATGAGCAGTTCTTC. Amino acids: CASGTSFSYNEQFF.

The chain carries TRBV5-6 and TRBJ2-5; a possible D gene is TRBD2 (6 bases). The V end was cut by 4 bases, the J end by 0 bases, with 13 bases between. Germline-derived CDR1 and CDR2 are SGHDT and YYEEEE. CDR3 length: 15 residues. The CDR3 nucleotides read TGTGCCAGCAGCCGCGGGGCGTTGTACCAAGAGACCCAGTACTTC. Translated: CASSRGALYQETQYF.

V gene TRBV27 combines with J gene TRBJ2-7; tentative D call: TRBD1 (6 bases). V lost 3 bases to trimming and J lost 3 bases, with 15 bases between them. The CDR3 is made up of 15 amino acids. Germline CDR1 reads MNHEY; CDR2 reads SMNVEV (reference sequence). The CDR3 DNA reads TGTGCCAGCAGTTTTTCACCCGGGACAATCTACGAGCAGTACTTC. This encodes CASSFSPGTIYEQYF.

The rearrangement joins TRBV7-2 to TRBJ2-3; 12 nucleotides line up with TRBD2. V lost 5 bases, J lost 6 bases, and 9 bases stayed unmatched. Germline loops: CDR1 SGHTA, CDR2 FQGNSA. CDR3 size: 16 residues. The CDR3 region has the DNA TGTGCCAGCAGCCCTAGCGGGGGGGCAGGCTGGGATACGCAGTATTTT. This translates into CASSPSGGAGWDTQYF.

This clonotype was seen a few times. This rearrangement joins TRBV4-1 to TRBJ2-7, with TRBD2 matching over 10 bases. Germline assignment: CDR1 MGHRA and CDR2 YSYEKL. After removal of 4 bases from V and 6 bases from J, the junction contained 9 bases not matched to a gene. This CDR3 has 15 residues. The CDR3 reads CASSLSASGGREQYV. CDR3 bases: TGCGCCAGCAGCCTTTCGGCTAGCGGGGGCCGCGAGCAGTACGTC.

This clonotype was counted at least ten times. The chain couples TRBV7-2 to TRBJ1-2; D gene unclear. CDR1 is SGHTA, CDR2 FQGNSA, per germline. The CDR3 contains 15 residues. Trimming left V 1 base short and J 4 bases short, with 13 bases between. CDR3 in amino acids: CASSLGPGTIYGYTF. Written as DNA, the CDR3 is TGTGCCAGCAGCTTAGGTCCAGGAACTATCTATGGCTACACCTTC.

This clonotype was observed a few times. The chain combines TRBV5-1 with TRBJ2-3; TRBD2 agrees at 7 bases. Germline assignment: CDR1 SGHRS and CDR2 YFSETQ. The V and J ends lost 0 bases and 6 bases, in that order; junction bases with no gene match: 10. The CDR3 consists of 16 residues. DNA of the CDR3: TGCGCCAGCAGCTTGGTGTCCGGGGGGATGGCGGATACGCAGTATTTT. It translates to CASSLVSGGMADTQYF.

The table lists this clonotype with many counts. The rearrangement joins TRBV11-3 to TRBJ2-1, with a tentative D call TRBD2 (7 bases). Germline CDR1 is SGHNT and CDR2 is YENEEA. Trimming stripped 4 bases from V and 4 bases from J, with 14 bases between. The length of the CDR3 is 15 residues. Here the CDR3 reads CASSSGGGPYNEQFF. CDR3 bases: TGTGCCAGCAGCTCGGGGGGCGGCCCTTACAATGAGCAGTTCTTC.

This clonotype was detected ten times or more. The chain has TRBV20-1 and TRBJ2-2; 13 bases align to TRBD2. With V trimmed by 1 base and J by 4 bases, 6 bases remained unmatched. The germline gives CDR1 DFQATT, CDR2 SNEGSKA (reference sequence). The CDR3 has 17 residues. The CDR3 protein is CSARATSGGRGTGELFF. CDR3 nucleotide sequence: TGCAGTGCTAGAGCGACTAGCGGGGGGCGGGGCACCGGGGAGCTGTTTTTT.

This clonotype was found a few times. The chain uses TRBV24-1 and TRBJ2-1, with 9 bases identical to TRBD1. Germline trimming cut 5 bases from V and 4 bases from J; bases unmatched to any gene: 8. This CDR3 has 16 residues. CDR1 KGHDR and CDR2 SFDVKD come from the germline V gene. CDR3 DNA sequence: TGTGCCACCAGTGCCACGACAGGGGGTCGATACAATGAGCAGTTCTTC. As protein: CATSATTGGRYNEQFF.

This clonotype occurred a few times. J is TRBJ1-2 and V is TRBV7-2; D gene uncertain. Germline CDR1 reads SGHTA; CDR2 reads FQGNSA. The CDR3 extends over 12 amino acids. V shed 2 bases and J shed 4 bases, with 5 bases lying between them. DNA for the CDR3: TGTGCCAGCAGCTTATTAGTCTATGGCTACACCTTC. Translation: CASSLLVYGYTF. The variable domain in full, with the rest retrieved from reference TRBV7-2 and TRBJ1-2, is GAGVSQSPSNKVTEKGKDVELRCDPISGHTALYWYRQSLGQGLEFLIYFQGNSAPDKSGLPSDRFSAERTGGSVSTLTIQRTQQEDSAVYLCASSLLVYGYTFGSGTRLTVV.

This clonotype was seen many times. The chain has TRBV7-2 and TRBJ2-3; 10 nucleotides line up with TRBD1. Germline V gene data show CDR1 as SGHTA and CDR2 as FQGNSA. This CDR3 contains 15 residues. Losses at the gene ends were 2 bases for V and 4 bases for J; bases not matched to a gene: 3. For the CDR3, the DNA is TGTGCCAGCAGCTTACGAGACAGGGGGCCAGATACGCAGTATTTT. Translating gives CASSLRDRGPDTQYF.

Many counts were recorded for this clonotype. This chain joins TRBV10-3 and TRBJ2-2, with TRBD1 as a possible D gene (5 bases). CDR3 size: 13 residues. The V gene lost 7 bases and the J gene lost 6 bases, with 12 bases spanning the gap. Germline V gives CDR1 ENHRY, CDR2 SYGVKD. The CDR3: CAIKGASSGELFF. The CDR3 DNA sequence: TGTGCCATCAAAGGGGCGTCTTCCGGGGAGCTGTTTTTT.

V is TRBV7-9 and J is TRBJ1-1, with D possibly TRBD1 on 6 matching bases. Trimming pared 4 bases from V and 0 bases from J, leaving 12 bases between. CDR3 length: 15 amino acids. Germline lookup yields CDR1 SEHNR and CDR2 FQNEAQ (reference sequence). The CDR3 DNA reads as TGTGCCAGCAGCTCCACCAGGGGCTTGAACACTGAAGCTTTCTTT. It is translated as CASSSTRGLNTEAFF.

The V call is TRBV29-1, the J call TRBJ2-1; D gene uncertain. Germline-derived CDR1 and CDR2 are SQVTM and ANQGSEA. The V and J ends lost 5 bases and 9 bases respectively, with 8 bases between them. The CDR3 contains 10 residues. CDR3 in amino acids: CSVTGVEQFF. DNA for the CDR3: TGCAGCGTTACGGGCGTTGAGCAGTTCTTC.

There are a few counts of this clonotype. The V gene is TRBV5-5, the J gene TRBJ2-5; TRBD2 agrees at 16 bases. Trimming cost V 4 bases and J 5 bases; bases outside gene matches: 11. This CDR3 has 18 residues. The germline CDR1 and CDR2 sequences are SGHKS and YYEKEE (reference sequence). CDR3 bases: TGTGCCAGCAGCCTCTCGGGACTAGCGGGGGGGCCAGTCGAGACCCAGTACTTC. It encodes CASSLSGLAGGPVETQYF.

This clonotype was seen more than once but under ten times. The rearrangement links TRBV10-3 to TRBJ1-2, with D maybe TRBD1 (5 bases). This CDR3 has 14 residues. Germline assignment: CDR1 ENHRY and CDR2 SYGVKD. With 3 bases removed from V and 2 bases from J, the gap between germline ends came to 10 bases. Here the CDR3 reads CAISDYRHNYGYTF. The CDR3 region has the DNA TGTGCCATCAGTGATTACAGGCACAACTATGGCTACACCTTC.

This clonotype was counted a few times. The chain has TRBV12-3 or TRBV12-4 and TRBJ2-1; D is unclear. The length of the CDR3 is 14 residues. Trimming left V 10 bases short and J 5 bases short, with 18 bases between. The CDR3: CATLRLISDNEQFF. In nucleotides, the CDR3 is TGTGCCACCTTGAGACTCATTTCTGACAATGAGCAGTTCTTC.

This clonotype came up many times. The gene calls are TRBV7-2 and TRBJ2-2; D not certain. CDR1 is SGHTA, CDR2 FQGNSA, per germline. The CDR3 runs 14 residues. The V end lost 8 bases, the J end lost 3 bases, and 13 bases lay between the germline ends. CDR3 coding DNA: TGTGCCAGCTCCATACAGAAATACACCGGGGAGCTGTTTTTT. Protein: CASSIQKYTGELFF.

This clonotype occurred many times. For the CDR3, the DNA is TGTGCCAGCAGCTTGGTAGGCTCGAACTACGAGCAGTACTTC. It codes for CASSLVGSNYEQYF. V usage is TRBV5-6 and J usage is TRBJ2-7; D is uncertain. The germline V and J ends were trimmed by 0 bases and 3 bases, with 10 bases remaining between them. The V gene's germline CDR1 is SGHDT and CDR2 YYEEEE. The CDR3 totals 14 residues.

The chain recombines TRBV7-2 with TRBJ1-5; D possibly corresponds to TRBD1 (5 bases). The germline CDR1 and CDR2 sequences are SGHTA and FQGNSA. The CDR3 is 13 amino acids. V gave up 5 bases and J gave up 7 bases, with 12 bases separating them. For the CDR3, the DNA is TGTGCCAGCAGCCCATCCGGGGGACAGCCCCAGCATTTT. Amino acids: CASSPSGGQPQHF. Combining the CDR3 with reference TRBV7-2 and TRBJ1-5 gives the whole variable domain GAGVSQSPSNKVTEKGKDVELRCDPISGHTALYWYRQSLGQGLEFLIYFQGNSAPDKSGLPSDRFSAERTGGSVSTLTIQRTQQEDSAVYLCASSPSGGQPQHFGDGTRLSIL.

This clonotype has a handful of counts. CDR3 DNA sequence: TGCGCCAGCAGCCAGACTAGCGGGGACTACGAGCAGTACTTC. Translation gives CASSQTSGDYEQYF. The V and J genes are TRBV4-1 and TRBJ2-7, with 11 bases fitting TRBD2. Germline V lookup: CDR1 MGHRA, CDR2 YSYEKL. The trim removed 3 bases at V and 3 bases at J, leaving 1 base unmatched. The CDR3 covers 14 residues.

This clonotype has just a few counts. V usage is TRBV20-1 and J usage is TRBJ1-1; D unclear. This CDR3 is built from 15 residues. Per the germline V gene, CDR1 is DFQATT and CDR2 is SNEGSKA (reference sequence). Between the trimmed V and J ends, which lost 0 bases and 5 bases, there was a span of 16 bases. CDR3 region: CSARDGNWRGTEAFF. The DNA of the CDR3 is TGCAGTGCTAGAGATGGGAACTGGCGTGGGACTGAAGCTTTCTTT.

J is TRBJ2-5 and V is TRBV29-1; D is ambiguous. The V end was cut by 7 bases, the J end by 2 bases, with 14 bases between. The CDR3 extends over 13 amino acids. Germline loops: CDR1 SQVTM, CDR2 ANQGSEA. Here the CDR3 DNA reads TGCAGCGCCTGTAAGGTGTCGCAAGAGACCCAGTACTTC. Translation gives CSACKVSQETQYF.

This chain connects TRBV4-3 to TRBJ1-2; D unresolved. V was clipped by 0 bases and J by 3 bases, with 8 bases between them. The CDR3 contains 14 residues. Germline V CDR1 and CDR2: LGHNA, YSLEER. The CDR3 DNA sequence: TGCGCCAGCAGCCAAGATTGGGCAGACTATGGCTACACCTTC. Encoded protein: CASSQDWADYGYTF.